The rows below give T cell receptor beta chains drawn from one sample of a study of blood T cells in healthy people across ages. One entry per CDR3 protein, called by TCRdb with MiXCR from the 5' RACE reads. The sample lists about 640,000 distinct CDR3 sequences, around 54% seen once, with over 30% in the top ten. Sequencing was done on a sample of blood. These receptors came from a man between 60 and 75 years old in good health. Each CDR3 is given with its conserved first and last residue. Fields, in order: V gene, D gene, clone size, J gene, CDR3 DNA, CDR3 protein. A D gene is named only where the DNA matches it firmly. Part of the rows lack a size; the others show once, few, many or a class for expanded clones.

V: TRBV6-1
D: TRBD1
size: once
J: TRBJ2-3
DNA: TGTGCCAGTCGGACAGGGTTGGGAGATACGCAGTATTTT
CDR3: CASRTGLGDTQYF

V: TRBV20-1
D: TRBD1
size: -
J: TRBJ1-1
DNA: TGCAGTGCTAGCCCCAGGACAGGGGGGGACACTGAAGCTTTCTTT
CDR3: CSASPRTGGDTEAFF

V: TRBV20-1
D: TRBD2
size: -
J: TRBJ2-1
DNA: TGCAGTGCTAGAGGGGACTCCCCGGGAGGGGGTTACAATGAGCAGTTCTTC
CDR3: CSARGDSPGGGYNEQFF

V: TRBV20-1
D: -
size: -
J: TRBJ1-1
DNA: TGCAGCACAGGCTTTTTTGGCACTGAAGCTTTCTTT
CDR3: CSTGFFGTEAFF

V: TRBV7-2
D: -
size: -
J: TRBJ2-7
DNA: TGTGCCAGCAGCCAACCTAGCTCCTACGAGCAGTACTTC
CDR3: CASSQPSSYEQYF

V: TRBV29-1
D: TRBD1
size: -
J: TRBJ2-1
DNA: TGCAGCGTCCGGGACAGGGGGATATGGAATGAGCAGTTCTTC
CDR3: CSVRDRGIWNEQFF

V: TRBV20-1
D: -
size: -
J: TRBJ2-3
DNA: TGCAGTGCCCCCTTGGGCACAGATACGCAGTATTTT
CDR3: CSAPLGTDTQYF

V: TRBV18
D: TRBD1
size: -
J: TRBJ1-4
DNA: TGTGCCAGCTCACCCGGGACAGGGAGTGAAAAACTGTTTTTT
CDR3: CASSPGTGSEKLFF

V: TRBV28
D: -
size: -
J: TRBJ2-5
DNA: TGTGCCAGCAGTTTTGGGAGGCGGCAGGGGAACTGGAAAGAGACCCAGTACTTC
CDR3: CASSFGRRQGNWKETQYF

V: TRBV15
D: -
size: -
J: TRBJ2-5
DNA: TGTGCCACCAGCAGAGATGAGCGGACCCAGTACTTC
CDR3: CATSRDERTQYF

V: TRBV12-3/TRBV12-4
D: -
size: few
J: TRBJ2-3
DNA: TGTGCCAGCACTTCTTGGGCCCAGGCTAGCACAGATACGCAGTATTTT
CDR3: CASTSWAQASTDTQYF

V: TRBV29-1
D: TRBD1
size: once
J: TRBJ1-4
DNA: TGCAGCATTCGACAGGGAGTCGAAAAACTGTTTTTT
CDR3: CSIRQGVEKLFF

V: TRBV18
D: -
size: -
J: TRBJ2-7
DNA: TGTGCCAGCTCACCATACGTCAGCGGATCTACCTACGAGCAGTACTTC
CDR3: CASSPYVSGSTYEQYF

V: TRBV27
D: TRBD1
size: few
J: TRBJ2-5
DNA: TGTGCCAGCAGACCCGGGACAGGGAGCCGAGAGACCCAGTACTTC
CDR3: CASRPGTGSRETQYF

V: TRBV11-2
D: TRBD2
size: -
J: TRBJ2-1
DNA: TGTGCCAGCAGCTTAGGGGCTAGCGGGGGGCCCAAGCAGTTCTTC
CDR3: CASSLGASGGPKQFF

V: TRBV5-1
D: -
size: once
J: TRBJ1-4
DNA: TGCGCCAGCAGCTTTCGACAGGCCGGGGCATATGAAAAACTGTTTTTT
CDR3: CASSFRQAGAYEKLFF

V: TRBV11-3
D: TRBD1
size: -
J: TRBJ2-5
DNA: TGTGCCAGCAGCCTCGACGGGACAGGGATGGAGGAGCAGTACTTC
CDR3: CASSLDGTGMEEQYF

V: TRBV7-2
D: -
size: -
J: TRBJ2-4
DNA: TGTGCCAGCAGCTTCGGTCAGGGAAGAGCCAAAAACATTCAGTACTTC
CDR3: CASSFGQGRAKNIQYF

V: TRBV20-1
D: TRBD2
size: few
J: TRBJ2-5
DNA: TGCAGTGCCCGGACTAGCGGGGGACCCCAAGAGACCCAGTACTTC
CDR3: CSARTSGGPQETQYF

V: TRBV12-3/TRBV12-4
D: -
size: -
J: TRBJ2-1
DNA: TGTGCCAGCAGTCCTACACTGGGCGCCTACAATGAGCAGTTCTTC
CDR3: CASSPTLGAYNEQFF

V: TRBV6-5
D: TRBD1
size: -
J: TRBJ2-7
DNA: TGTGCCAGCAGTCTCGCCGGGACAGGGGGCTTCAATGAGCAGTACTTC
CDR3: CASSLAGTGGFNEQYF

V: TRBV29-1
D: TRBD1
size: few
J: TRBJ2-5
DNA: TGCAGCGTTGAGGGTGACAGGGATTCCCAGTACTTC
CDR3: CSVEGDRDSQYF

V: TRBV6-5
D: TRBD2
size: -
J: TRBJ2-1
DNA: TGTGCCAGCAGTTACTCGCGGGTTAGCGGGGGGCAGGGGGAAGAGCAGTTCTTC
CDR3: CASSYSRVSGGQGEEQFF

V: TRBV20-1
D: TRBD2
size: -
J: TRBJ2-1
DNA: TGCAGTGCTAGAGATCGGAAGGGTAGCGGGGGGGTAGGACGGTACAATGAGCAGTTCTTC
CDR3: CSARDRKGSGGVGRYNEQFF

V: TRBV29-1
D: -
size: once
J: TRBJ1-1
DNA: TGCAGCTCTGCCCATGGGGCGAACACTGAAGCTTTCTTT
CDR3: CSSAHGANTEAFF

V: TRBV4-2
D: -
size: -
J: TRBJ1-6
DNA: TGTGCCAGCAGCCAAGATTTGGTAGAATCACCCCTCCACTTT
CDR3: CASSQDLVESPLHF

V: TRBV4-1
D: TRBD2
size: -
J: TRBJ2-1
DNA: TGCGCCAGCAGCCACGAGGCGGAGACTAGCTCGGTAAATGAGCAGTTCTTC
CDR3: CASSHEAETSSVNEQFF

V: TRBV28
D: -
size: -
J: TRBJ1-2
DNA: TGTGCCAGCAGTGGGGGGCGGGTTATCTATGGCTACACCTTC
CDR3: CASSGGRVIYGYTF

V: TRBV12-3/TRBV12-4
D: TRBD1
size: -
J: TRBJ2-2
DNA: TGTGCCAGCAGTCAACAGGGGGCGAACACCGGGGAGCTGTTTTTT
CDR3: CASSQQGANTGELFF

V: TRBV5-1
D: TRBD2
size: few
J: TRBJ2-1
DNA: TGCGCCAGCAGCCCCCCGGGACTAGCGGGCTCCTACAATGAGCAGTTCTTC
CDR3: CASSPPGLAGSYNEQFF

V: TRBV3-1
D: -
size: -
J: TRBJ1-2
DNA: TGTGCCAGCAGCCAAGAATGGGGCAGGGGCTATGGCTACACCTTC
CDR3: CASSQEWGRGYGYTF

V: TRBV5-1
D: TRBD2
size: many
J: TRBJ2-3
DNA: TGCGCCAGCAGCTTGGTAGCGGGAGTCACAGATACGCAGTATTTT
CDR3: CASSLVAGVTDTQYF

V: TRBV5-1
D: -
size: -
J: TRBJ2-1
DNA: TGCGCCAGCAGCTTGGTAACAGGCTGGAATGAGCAGTTCTTC
CDR3: CASSLVTGWNEQFF